Presented here are 2 T cell receptor beta chains from one specimen sequenced in a study of human T cells and chemical hapten exposure. Time point reported: pre-sensitization, week 0. Treatment: therapeutic diphenylcyclopropenone sensitization with weekly scalp DPC. TCRdb called the RACE reads again in MiXCR, with one record for every CDR3 protein. The sample contains 270,000 or so distinct CDR3 sequences, 7.7% of which appear only once. Specimen: whole blood, collected in connection with sensitization to the hapten diphenylcyclopropenone (DPC). These receptors all stem from a man aged 18-30 years with alopecia areata. Some clones in this sample may be carry-over from other donors' samples.

V usage is TRBV6-2 or TRBV6-3 and J usage is TRBJ2-1; 11 nucleotides align to TRBD2. V was clipped by 0 bases and J by 8 bases; unmatched bases: 3. Germline assignment: CDR1 MNHEY and CDR2 SVGEGT. This CDR3 has 15 residues. The CDR3 DNA sequence: TGTGCCAGCAGTTACTCGATGACTAGCGGGGATGAGCAGTTCTTC. Translation gives CASSYSMTSGDEQFF.

This clonotype was seen more than once but under ten times. J is TRBJ1-6 and V is TRBV4-3, with D unresolved. The V gene's germline CDR1 is LGHNA and CDR2 YSLEER. CDR3 length: 15 amino acids. Trimming shortened V by 3 bases and J by 0 bases, and 6 bases separated the two germline ends. The CDR3 loop is CASSQLSSYNSPLHF. The CDR3 nucleotides read TGCGCCAGCAGCCAGCTAAGCTCCTATAATTCACCCCTCCACTTT.